The 32 T cell receptor beta chains given below trace back to one sample, sequenced in a study of blood T cell repertoires in COVID-19. Libraries were prepared by immunoSEQ multiplex PCR; TCRdb keeps only in-frame clonotypes and omits some of them. The repertoire holds 21,000 or so clones, with about 93% as singletons. The sequencing sample was made of peripheral blood. These receptors all come from a human donor in a cohort sampled during active COVID-19.

The rearrangement links TRBV6-4 to TRBJ1-4; 7 positions match TRBD1. This CDR3 has 14 residues. Trimming cost V 6 bases and J 10 bases; bases outside gene matches: 11. CDR1 and CDR2 from the germline V gene are MRHNA and SNTAGT. CDR3 loop: CASSPGDRRGKLFF. For the CDR3, the DNA is TGTGCCAGCAGCCCCGGGGACAGAAGAGGAAAACTGTTTTTT.

The chain combines TRBV19 with TRBJ1-2; maybe TRBD1 (6 bases). Germline CDR1 and CDR2: LNHDA and SQIVND (reference sequence). The ends were cut back, 3 bases at V and 1 base at J, with 15 bases in the middle. The CDR3 spans 16 residues. The CDR3 bases are TGTGCCAGTAGTATGAATATATGGGACAATAACTATGGCTACACCTTC. This sequence encodes CASSMNIWDNNYGYTF.

The chain employs TRBV6-4 and TRBJ2-2; no clear D. Trimming stripped 7 bases from V and 5 bases from J, with 8 bases between. Germline assignment: CDR1 MRHNA and CDR2 SNTAGT. This CDR3 comprises 12 residues. The CDR3 loop is CASKSTTGELFF. The CDR3 coding sequence is TGTGCCAGCAAATCGACTACCGGGGAGCTGTTTTTT.

The CDR3 region has the DNA TGTGCCTGGCAACCTGACCGGGGGCCCCAGCATTTT. Its translation is CAWQPDRGPQHF. The chain links TRBV30 to TRBJ1-5; D gene ambiguous. From germline, CDR1 is GTSNPN and CDR2 SVGIG (reference sequence). The V gene lost 5 bases and the J gene lost 9 bases, with 14 bases spanning the gap. The CDR3 is made up of 12 amino acids.

The chain links TRBV29-1 to TRBJ1-3; the match to TRBD1 covers 10 bases. V was pared by 6 bases and J by 0 bases, with 5 bases of the junction left unmatched. CDR3 size: 15 residues. The germline gives CDR1 SQVTM, CDR2 ANQGSEA. This chain's CDR3 is CSVGTGDYSGNTIYF. CDR3 DNA: TGCAGCGTAGGGACAGGGGATTACTCTGGAAACACCATATATTTT.

This clone was found once. This sequence joins TRBV4-1 and TRBJ2-1, with D maybe TRBD1 (6 bases). This CDR3 is 16 amino acids long. Looked up from germline, CDR1 is MGHRA and CDR2 is YSYEKL. V lost 3 bases and J 2 bases, leaving 14 bases between the germline ends. The CDR3 region has the DNA TGCGCCAGCAGCCACTCCCAACAGGGTACCTACAATGAGCAGTTCTTC. As protein: CASSHSQQGTYNEQFF.

This clone occurred once. This chain joins TRBV6-5 and TRBJ1-1; tentative D call: TRBD1 (5 bases). CDR3 length: 15 residues. V shed 4 bases and J shed 4 bases, with 16 bases lying between them. The germline V gene encodes CDR1 MNHEY and CDR2 SVGAGI. The chain's CDR3 is CASSSTPREITEAFF. CDR3 in DNA: TGTGCCAGCAGTTCGACACCCAGGGAAATCACTGAAGCTTTCTTT.

The chain has TRBV5-1 and TRBJ2-7; TRBD2 aligns across 9 bases. The CDR3 length is 17 residues. Unmatched junction bases numbered 7, after V lost 0 bases and J lost 0 bases. Germline CDR1 SGHRS, CDR2 YFSETQ. Here the CDR3 DNA reads TGCGCCAGCAGCTTGGCCCTAGCGGGGTTGAGCTCCTACGAGCAGTACTTC. Translating gives CASSLALAGLSSYEQYF.

This clone was seen more than once but under ten times. This chain connects TRBV18 to TRBJ1-5; tentatively, D is TRBD1 (5 bases). From germline, CDR1 is KGHSH and CDR2 LQKENI. Between the trimmed V and J ends, which lost 3 bases and 2 bases, there was a span of 11 bases. The CDR3 has 15 residues. The CDR3 DNA sequence: TGTGCCAGCTCACCCCAGGCCAGGGGCAATCAGCCCCAGCATTTT. The encoded protein is CASSPQARGNQPQHF.

The chain is built from TRBV5-1 and TRBJ2-7, with 11 nucleotides matching TRBD1. This CDR3 is built from 14 residues. Germline V gene sequence: CDR1 SGHRS, CDR2 YFSETQ. V was pared by 3 bases and J by 7 bases, with 6 bases of the junction left unmatched. The CDR3, as DNA: TGCGCCAGCAGCTCGGGGACAGGGGGGAGGGAGCAGTACTTC. Amino acids: CASSSGTGGREQYF.

This clone was seen once. V and J are TRBV19 and TRBJ2-5, with TRBD2 identical over 7 bases. Trimming took 5 bases from V and 4 from J; bases not matched to a gene: 13. Germline CDR1 and CDR2: LNHDA and SQIVND (reference sequence). The CDR3 contains 16 residues. The CDR3 bases are TGTGCCAGTAGTTCGGTATCAGCGGGGTGGGGAGAGACCCAGTACTTC. As protein: CASSSVSAGWGETQYF.

This clone has a handful of counts. CDR3 sequence (DNA): TGCGCCAGCAGCGGGCTCCGGGACAGGGGCGACTACGAGCAGTACTTC. It specifies CASSGLRDRGDYEQYF. This sequence joins TRBV5-1 and TRBJ2-7; TRBD1 aligns across 10 bases. The ends lost 4 bases at V and 3 bases at J; junction bases unmatched: 10. In germline, CDR1 is SGHRS, CDR2 YFSETQ. The length of the CDR3 is 16 residues. Using reference TRBV5-1 and TRBJ2-7 for the parts outside the CDR3, the full variable domain is KAGVTQTPRYLIKTRGQQVTLSCSPISGHRSVSWYQQTPGQGLQFLFEYFSETQRNKGNFPGRFSGRQFSNSRSEMNVSTLELGDSALYLCASSGLRDRGDYEQYFGPGTRLTVT.

The V call is TRBV14, the J call TRBJ1-2; tentatively, D is TRBD1 (6 bases). Between the trimmed V and J ends, which lost 4 bases and 5 bases, there was a span of 14 bases. CDR3 size: 14 residues. Looked up from germline, CDR1 is SGHDN and CDR2 is FVKESK. Here the CDR3 DNA reads TGTGCCAGCAGCCCGCGGACAGCCGGATATGGCTACACCTTC. Protein product: CASSPRTAGYGYTF.

The chain has TRBV5-5 and TRBJ2-7, with a tentative D call TRBD1 (6 bases). The germline V gene encodes CDR1 SGHKS and CDR2 YYEKEE (reference sequence). Trimming stripped 0 bases from V and 3 bases from J, with 7 bases between. The CDR3 is 13 amino acids. The CDR3 loop is CASSLEGGYEQYF. In nucleotides, the CDR3 is TGTGCCAGCAGCTTGGAAGGGGGCTACGAGCAGTACTTC.

The chain has TRBV6-2 or TRBV6-3 and TRBJ2-3; 7 bases are a match to TRBD1. This CDR3 has 15 residues. V trimming: 6 bases; J trimming: 0 bases; junction bases outside the gene matches: 6. Germline V CDR1 and CDR2: MNHEY, SVGEGT. CDR3 bases: TGTGCCAGCAGCTGGACAGGTTCTAGCACAGATACGCAGTATTTT. Translation: CASSWTGSSTDTQYF.

The chain couples TRBV19 to TRBJ1-2; 9 bases match TRBD1. Trimming at V came to 1 base and at J to 7 bases, leaving 13 bases not matched to a gene. Germline CDR1 reads LNHDA; CDR2 reads SQIVND (reference sequence). CDR3 length: 17 amino acids. Here the CDR3 reads CASSIGFGQGIRSGYTF. Here the CDR3 DNA reads TGTGCCAGTAGTATAGGCTTTGGACAGGGGATTAGGAGTGGCTACACCTTC.

This clone was observed a single time. V and J are TRBV12-3 or TRBV12-4 and TRBJ2-2, with 8 bases matching TRBD1. V gave up 11 bases and J gave up 6 bases; unmatched junction bases: 8. The CDR3 has 13 amino acids. DNA of the CDR3: TGTGCCTCTCAGGACAGGGACGCCGGGGAGCTGTTTTTT. It specifies CASQDRDAGELFF.

The chain uses TRBV5-5 and TRBJ2-1; 7 bases line up with TRBD1. Trimming cost V 4 bases and J 4 bases; bases outside gene matches: 11. The germline gives CDR1 SGHKS, CDR2 YYEKEE (reference sequence). This CDR3 comprises 16 residues. The CDR3, as DNA: TGTGCCAGCAGCCTCAGCCCGGGGACAGCTTACAATGAGCAGTTCTTC. Its protein is CASSLSPGTAYNEQFF.

This rearrangement joins TRBV7-2 to TRBJ1-2; no definite D call. There are 15 residues in the CDR3. Deletions cut 1 base from V and 4 bases from J, with 13 bases between. Germline loops: CDR1 SGHTA, CDR2 FQGNSA. The CDR3 region is CASSLERGVPYGYTF. In DNA form, the CDR3 reads TGTGCCAGCAGCTTAGAACGCGGGGTTCCCTATGGCTACACCTTC.

The V gene is TRBV29-1, the J gene TRBJ2-5; TRBD2 matches at 7 bases. The CDR3 consists of 13 residues. Per the germline V gene, CDR1 is SQVTM and CDR2 is ANQGSEA. The V gene end was trimmed by 6 bases and the J gene end by 5 bases; junction bases not matched to a gene: 9. The CDR3 DNA is TGCAGCGTGAGGGGAGGGTCTCGGGAGACCCAGTACTTC. It codes for CSVRGGSRETQYF.

The chain combines TRBV11-2 with TRBJ2-3; D is perhaps TRBD1 (5 bases). The germline V and J ends were trimmed by 4 bases and 0 bases, with 14 bases remaining between them. The CDR3 contains 16 residues. In germline, CDR1 is SGHAT, CDR2 FQNNGV. CDR3 DNA: TGTGCCAGCAGCTATGGCTCAGGGTGGAGCACAGATACGCAGTATTTT. It codes for CASSYGSGWSTDTQYF.

This chain uses TRBV5-1 with TRBJ2-2; a possible D gene is TRBD2 (6 bases). V was shortened by 4 bases and J by 1 base, with 17 bases between the two germline ends. CDR3 length equals 17 residues. Germline V gives CDR1 SGHRS, CDR2 YFSETQ. The DNA of the CDR3 is TGCGCCAGCAGCGGCCGGGGAGGCGGAAAGAACACCGGGGAGCTGTTTTTT. Residues: CASSGRGGGKNTGELFF.

The rearrangement joins TRBV10-3 to TRBJ1-2; weak D call: TRBD1 (5 bases). V was trimmed by 4 bases and J by 0 bases, leaving 15 bases between them. The CDR3 length is 16 residues. The V gene's germline CDR1 is ENHRY and CDR2 SYGVKD. As DNA, the CDR3 is TGTGCCATCAGTGCCGACCTAGGACAAGCTAACTATGGCTACACCTTC. Translated, it gives CAISADLGQANYGYTF.

J is TRBJ2-7 and V is TRBV19, with 11 positions matching TRBD2. Trimming at V came to 4 bases and at J to 4 bases, leaving 9 bases not matched to a gene. The CDR3 covers 16 residues. CDR1 and CDR2 from the germline V gene are LNHDA and SQIVND (reference sequence). CDR3 nucleotides: TGTGCCAGTAGTAGTTCGAGACTAGCGGGGACATACGAGCAGTACTTC. It yields the protein CASSSSRLAGTYEQYF.

The chain has TRBV12-3 or TRBV12-4 and TRBJ2-7; unclear D gene. There are 12 residues in the CDR3. Deletions cut 6 bases from V and 1 base from J, with 7 bases between. For the CDR3, the DNA is TGTGCCAGCAGAGTCGGGTCCTACGAGCAGTACTTC. Its protein product is CASRVGSYEQYF.

The gene calls are TRBV7-2 and TRBJ1-3; 7 nucleotides agree with TRBD1. Germline CDR1 is SGHTA and CDR2 is FQGNSA. The CDR3 runs 14 residues. With 5 bases clipped from V and 2 bases from J, the junction kept 3 bases outside the gene matches. CDR3 nucleotide sequence: TGTGCCAGCAGCGCAGGGACAGCTGGAAACACCATATATTTT. This sequence encodes CASSAGTAGNTIYF.

The V call is TRBV6-5, the J call TRBJ2-1; 8 nucleotides match TRBD1. CDR3 size: 14 residues. With 5 bases clipped from V and 3 bases from J, the junction kept 3 bases outside the gene matches. Germline lookup yields CDR1 MNHEY and CDR2 SVGAGI. The CDR3 loop reads CASSQTGVYNEQFF. The CDR3 DNA reads TGTGCCAGCAGTCAGACAGGGGTCTACAATGAGCAGTTCTTC.

The gene calls are TRBV3-1 (or the pseudogene TRBV3-2) and TRBJ2-7; D may be TRBD1 (6 bases). The V gene's germline CDR1 is LGHDT and CDR2 YNNKEL (reference sequence). V dropped 6 bases and J dropped 0 bases, with 15 bases sitting between them. This CDR3 comprises 15 residues. CDR3 DNA: TGTGCCAGCAGGCCCGGGACACCTAACTCCTACGAGCAGTACTTC. Translation gives CASRPGTPNSYEQYF.

Here the CDR3 DNA reads TGTGCCAGCAGTGAACCCAGGTCGGCCGGTCGGAACACTGAAGCTTTCTTT. Amino acid sequence: CASSEPRSAGRNTEAFF. This rearrangement joins TRBV6-1 to TRBJ1-1; D unclear. V was cut by 2 bases and J by 1 base, with 17 bases left in between. The CDR3 runs to 17 residues. CDR1 and CDR2 (germline): MNHNS, SASEGT.

This chain joins TRBV19 and TRBJ2-5; D is undetermined. CDR3 size: 14 residues. The germline CDR1 and CDR2 sequences are LNHDA and SQIVND (reference sequence). V gave up 6 bases and J gave up 1 base, with 12 bases separating them. The CDR3 reads CASRDPEIQETQYF. In DNA, the CDR3 is TGTGCCAGTAGGGATCCGGAGATCCAAGAGACCCAGTACTTC. Drawing the rest from reference TRBV19 and TRBJ2-5, the complete variable domain is DGGITQSPKYLFRKEGQNVTLSCEQNLNHDAMYWYRQDPGQGLRLIYYSQIVNDFQKGDIAEGYSVSREKKESFPLTVTSAQKNPTAFYLCASRDPEIQETQYFGPGTRLLVL.

The V and J genes are TRBV5-4 and TRBJ2-3, with D unresolved. The germline V and J ends were trimmed by 2 bases and 5 bases, with 9 bases remaining between them. Germline V CDR1 and CDR2: SGHNT, YYREEE (reference sequence). The length of the CDR3 is 13 residues. This chain's CDR3 is CASSLERRDTQYF. CDR3 DNA sequence: TGTGCCAGCAGCTTAGAAAGGAGAGATACGCAGTATTTT.

The V gene is TRBV7-9, the J gene TRBJ2-3; 8 nucleotides line up with TRBD2. Germline values: CDR1 SEHNR, CDR2 FQNEAQ (reference sequence). V shed 3 bases, J shed 2 bases, and the junction held 10 bases outside the gene matches. The CDR3 is made up of 17 amino acids. CDR3: CASSFSLGGGPTDTQYF. CDR3 nucleotides: TGTGCCAGCAGCTTTAGTTTGGGCGGGGGGCCCACAGATACGCAGTATTTT. Filled out from reference TRBV7-9 and TRBJ2-3, the complete variable domain reads DTGVSQNPRHKITKRGQNVTFRCDPISEHNRLYWYRQTLGQGPEFLTYFQNEAQLEKSRLLSDRFSAERPKGSFSTLEIQRTEQGDSAMYLCASSFSLGGGPTDTQYFGPGTRLTVL.